The T cell receptor beta chain described here comes from a study of metastatic and nonmetastatic thyroid tumors. Study summary: A comparison of repertoires was made across blood and tumor or nodule tissue from malignant and benign thyroid patients.

Points on this clone: The missing conserved phenylalanine or tryptophan at the end of this CDR3 makes a read error likely.

TCRdb re-called the PCR reads with MiXCR. The sample has some 28,000 clones; about a quarter are singletons. Ahead of thyroid surgery, no patient had received treatment of any kind. Germline CDR1 and CDR2: MNHNS and SASEGT. The CDR3 sequence is 12 residues long. This chain connects TRBV6-1 to TRBJ2-4, with 7 positions matching TRBD2. The J call may be wrong; the DNA end is better matched by TRBJ2-1. The source of this sequence is a female donor with papillary thyroid cancer or a benign thyroid nodule (not recorded which). Some clones in this sample may be carry-over from other donors' samples. Sequenced: blood. In DNA, the CDR3 is TGTGCCCGCAGAATGCGACTAGCTGAGCAGTTCTAC. This translates into CARRMRLAEQFY.